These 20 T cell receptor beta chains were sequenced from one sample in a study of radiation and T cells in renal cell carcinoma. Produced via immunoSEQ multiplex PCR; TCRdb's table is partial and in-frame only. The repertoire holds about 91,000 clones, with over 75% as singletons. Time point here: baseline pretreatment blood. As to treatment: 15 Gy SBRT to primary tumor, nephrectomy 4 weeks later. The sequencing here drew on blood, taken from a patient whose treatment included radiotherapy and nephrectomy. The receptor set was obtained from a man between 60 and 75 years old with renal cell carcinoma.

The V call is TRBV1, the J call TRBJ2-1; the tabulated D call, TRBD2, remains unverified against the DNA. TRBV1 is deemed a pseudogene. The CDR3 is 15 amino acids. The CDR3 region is CTSSQGSGRHNEQFF. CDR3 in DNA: TGCACCAGCAGCCAAGGTAGCGGGAGGCACAATGAGCAGTTCTTC.

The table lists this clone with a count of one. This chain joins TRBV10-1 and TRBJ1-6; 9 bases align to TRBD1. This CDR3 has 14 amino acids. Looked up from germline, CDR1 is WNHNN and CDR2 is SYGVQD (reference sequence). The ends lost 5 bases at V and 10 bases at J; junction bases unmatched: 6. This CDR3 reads CASSTGTGPSPLHF. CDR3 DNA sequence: TGCGCCAGCAGTACCGGGACAGGGCCCTCACCCCTCCACTTT.

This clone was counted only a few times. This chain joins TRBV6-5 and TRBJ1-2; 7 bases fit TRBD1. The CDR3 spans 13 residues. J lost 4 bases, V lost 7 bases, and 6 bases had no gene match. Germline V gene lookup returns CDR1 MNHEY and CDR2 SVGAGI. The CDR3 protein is CASTPQGTYGYTF. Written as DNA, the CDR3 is TGTGCCAGCACCCCACAGGGGACCTATGGCTACACCTTC.

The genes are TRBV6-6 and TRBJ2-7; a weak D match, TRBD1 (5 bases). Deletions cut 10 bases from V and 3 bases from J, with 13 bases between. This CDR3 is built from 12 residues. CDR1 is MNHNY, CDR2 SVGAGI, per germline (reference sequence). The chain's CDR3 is CATSGPRYEQYF. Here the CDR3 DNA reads TGTGCCACCTCAGGGCCCCGCTACGAGCAGTACTTC.

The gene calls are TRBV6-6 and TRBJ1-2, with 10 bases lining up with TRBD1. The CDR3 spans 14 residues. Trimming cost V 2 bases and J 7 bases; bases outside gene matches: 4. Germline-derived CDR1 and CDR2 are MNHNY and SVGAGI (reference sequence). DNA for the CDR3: TGTGCCAGCAGTTACGGCGGGACAGGGGTTGGCTACACCTTC. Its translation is CASSYGGTGVGYTF.

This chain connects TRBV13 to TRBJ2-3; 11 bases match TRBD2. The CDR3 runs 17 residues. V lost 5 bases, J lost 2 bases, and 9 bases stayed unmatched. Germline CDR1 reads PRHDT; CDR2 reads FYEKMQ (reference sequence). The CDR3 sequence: CASSPLPGLAATDTQYF. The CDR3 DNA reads TGTGCCAGCAGCCCCCTGCCGGGACTAGCGGCCACAGATACGCAGTATTTT.

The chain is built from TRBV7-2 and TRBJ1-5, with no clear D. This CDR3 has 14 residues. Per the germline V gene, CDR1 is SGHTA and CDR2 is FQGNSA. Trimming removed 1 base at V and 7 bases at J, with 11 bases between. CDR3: CASSLGGLGQPQHF. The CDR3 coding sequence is TGTGCCAGCAGCTTAGGTGGGCTGGGACAGCCCCAGCATTTT. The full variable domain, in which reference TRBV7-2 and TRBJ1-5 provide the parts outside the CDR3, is GAGVSQSPSNKVTEKGKDVELRCDPISGHTALYWYRQSLGQGLEFLIYFQGNSAPDKSGLPSDRFSAERTGGSVSTLTIQRTQQEDSAVYLCASSLGGLGQPQHFGDGTRLSIL.

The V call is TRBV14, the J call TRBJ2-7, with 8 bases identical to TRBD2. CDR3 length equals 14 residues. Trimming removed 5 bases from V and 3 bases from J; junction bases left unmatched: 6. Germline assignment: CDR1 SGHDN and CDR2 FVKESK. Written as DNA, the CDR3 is TGTGCCAGCAGCTGGAGGACTAGCAGCTACGAGCAGTACTTC. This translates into CASSWRTSSYEQYF.

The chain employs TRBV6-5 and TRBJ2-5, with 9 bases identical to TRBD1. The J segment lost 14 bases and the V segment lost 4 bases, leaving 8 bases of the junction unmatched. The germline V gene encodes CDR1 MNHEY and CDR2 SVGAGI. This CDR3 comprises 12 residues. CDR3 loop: CASSLSRDREYF. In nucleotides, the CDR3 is TGTGCCAGCAGTTTGAGCCGGGACAGGGAATACTTC.

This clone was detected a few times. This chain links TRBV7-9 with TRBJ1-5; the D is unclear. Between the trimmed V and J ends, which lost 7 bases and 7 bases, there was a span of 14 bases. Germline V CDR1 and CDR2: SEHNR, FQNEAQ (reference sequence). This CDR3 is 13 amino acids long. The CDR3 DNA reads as TGTGCCAGCATGCGGGAGGTGGGCCAGCCCCAGCATTTT. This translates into CASMREVGQPQHF. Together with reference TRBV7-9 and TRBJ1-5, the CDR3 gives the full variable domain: DTGVSQNPRHKITKRGQNVTFRCDPISEHNRLYWYRQTLGQGPEFLTYFQNEAQLEKSRLLSDRFSAERPKGSFSTLEIQRTEQGDSAMYLCASMREVGQPQHFGDGTRLSIL.

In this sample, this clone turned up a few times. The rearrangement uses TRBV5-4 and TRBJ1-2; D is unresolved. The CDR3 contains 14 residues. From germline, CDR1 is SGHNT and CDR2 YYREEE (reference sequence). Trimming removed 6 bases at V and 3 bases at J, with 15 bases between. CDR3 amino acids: CASTSGTSYYGYTF. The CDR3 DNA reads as TGTGCCAGCACCTCGGGCACCTCATACTATGGCTACACCTTC.

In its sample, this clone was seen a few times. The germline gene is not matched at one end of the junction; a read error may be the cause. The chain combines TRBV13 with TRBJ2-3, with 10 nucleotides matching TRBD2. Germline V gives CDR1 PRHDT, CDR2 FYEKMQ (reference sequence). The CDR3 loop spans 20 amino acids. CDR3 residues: CASSLDRRSSGSRSIDTQYF. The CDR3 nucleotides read TGTGCCAGCAGCTTAGATCGTCGGTCTAGCGGGAGCCGAAGCATAGATACGCAGTATTTT.

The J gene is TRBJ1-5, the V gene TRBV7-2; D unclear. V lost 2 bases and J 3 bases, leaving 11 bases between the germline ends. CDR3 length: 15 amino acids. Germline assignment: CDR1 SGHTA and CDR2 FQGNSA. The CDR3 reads CASSLSGVTNQPQHF. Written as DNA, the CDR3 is TGTGCCAGCAGCTTATCCGGGGTTACCAATCAGCCCCAGCATTTT.

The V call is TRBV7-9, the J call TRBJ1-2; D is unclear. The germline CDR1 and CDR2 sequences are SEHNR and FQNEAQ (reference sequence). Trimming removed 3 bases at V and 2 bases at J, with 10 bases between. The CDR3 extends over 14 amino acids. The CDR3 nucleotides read TGTGCCAGCAGCTTGATGGCATCAAACTATGGCTACACCTTC. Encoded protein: CASSLMASNYGYTF.

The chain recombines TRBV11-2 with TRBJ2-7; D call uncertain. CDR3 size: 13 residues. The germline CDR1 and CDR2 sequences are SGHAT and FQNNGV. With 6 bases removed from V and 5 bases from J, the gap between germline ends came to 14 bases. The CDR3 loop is CASSFEVADEQYF. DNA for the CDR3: TGTGCCAGCAGTTTCGAGGTAGCCGACGAGCAGTACTTC. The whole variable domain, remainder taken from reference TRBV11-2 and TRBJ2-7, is EAGVAQSPRYKIIEKRQSVAFWCNPISGHATLYWYQQILGQGPKLLIQFQNNGVVDDSQLPKDRFSAERLKGVDSTLKIQPAKLEDSAVYLCASSFEVADEQYFGPGTRLTVT.

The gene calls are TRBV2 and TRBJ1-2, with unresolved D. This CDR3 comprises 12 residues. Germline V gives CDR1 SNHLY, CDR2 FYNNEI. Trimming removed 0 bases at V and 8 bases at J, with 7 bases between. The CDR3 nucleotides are TGTGCCAGCAGTGAAGCGCAGCCCGGCTACACCTTC. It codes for CASSEAQPGYTF. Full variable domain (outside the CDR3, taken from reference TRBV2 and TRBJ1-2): EPEVTQTPSHQVTQMGQEVILRCVPISNHLYFYWYRQILGQKVEFLVSFYNNEISEKSEIFDDQFSVERPDGSNFTLKIRSTKLEDSAMYFCASSEAQPGYTFGSGTRLTVV.

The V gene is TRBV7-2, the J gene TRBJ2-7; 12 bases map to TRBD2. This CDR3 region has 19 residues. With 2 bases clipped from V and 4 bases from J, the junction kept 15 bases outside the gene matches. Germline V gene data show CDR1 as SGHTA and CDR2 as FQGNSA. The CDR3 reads CASSLLVGLAGSAGYEQYF. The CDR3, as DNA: TGTGCCAGCAGCTTATTGGTAGGACTAGCGGGATCGGCCGGGTACGAGCAGTACTTC. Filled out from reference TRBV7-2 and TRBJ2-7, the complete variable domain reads GAGVSQSPSNKVTEKGKDVELRCDPISGHTALYWYRQSLGQGLEFLIYFQGNSAPDKSGLPSDRFSAERTGGSVSTLTIQRTQQEDSAVYLCASSLLVGLAGSAGYEQYFGPGTRLTVT.

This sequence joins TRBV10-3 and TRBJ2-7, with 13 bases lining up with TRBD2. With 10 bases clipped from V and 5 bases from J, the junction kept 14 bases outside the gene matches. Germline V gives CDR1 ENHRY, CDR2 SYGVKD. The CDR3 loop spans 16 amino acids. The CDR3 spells CATLLKLAGGPNEQYF. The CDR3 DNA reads TGTGCCACCCTACTAAAACTAGCGGGAGGGCCCAACGAGCAGTACTTC.

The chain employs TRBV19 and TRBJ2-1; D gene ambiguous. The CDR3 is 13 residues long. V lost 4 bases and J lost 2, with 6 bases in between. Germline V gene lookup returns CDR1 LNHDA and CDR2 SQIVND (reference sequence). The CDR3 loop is CASSTGPYNEQFF. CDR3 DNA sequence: TGTGCCAGTAGTACGGGCCCCTACAATGAGCAGTTCTTC. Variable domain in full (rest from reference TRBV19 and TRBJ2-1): DGGITQSPKYLFRKEGQNVTLSCEQNLNHDAMYWYRQDPGQGLRLIYYSQIVNDFQKGDIAEGYSVSREKKESFPLTVTSAQKNPTAFYLCASSTGPYNEQFFGPGTRLTVL.

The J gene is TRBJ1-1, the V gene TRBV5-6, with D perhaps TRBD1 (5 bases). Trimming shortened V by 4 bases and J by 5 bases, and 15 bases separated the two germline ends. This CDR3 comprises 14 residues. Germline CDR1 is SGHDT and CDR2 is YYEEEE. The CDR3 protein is CASSPRARGTEAFF. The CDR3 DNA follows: TGTGCCAGCAGCCCCCGCGCCCGGGGGACTGAAGCTTTCTTT.